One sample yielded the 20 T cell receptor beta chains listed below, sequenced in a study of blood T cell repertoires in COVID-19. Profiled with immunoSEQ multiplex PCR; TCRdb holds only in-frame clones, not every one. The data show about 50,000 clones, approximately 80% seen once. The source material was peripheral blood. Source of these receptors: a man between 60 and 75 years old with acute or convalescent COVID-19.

The CDR3 here is CASSLGRETQYF. CDR3 bases: TGTGCCAGCAGTTTAGGCAGAGAGACCCAGTACTTC. The chain employs TRBV12-3 or TRBV12-4 and TRBJ2-5; D uncertain. V was clipped by 1 base and J by 4 bases, with 4 bases between them. The CDR3 has 12 amino acids.

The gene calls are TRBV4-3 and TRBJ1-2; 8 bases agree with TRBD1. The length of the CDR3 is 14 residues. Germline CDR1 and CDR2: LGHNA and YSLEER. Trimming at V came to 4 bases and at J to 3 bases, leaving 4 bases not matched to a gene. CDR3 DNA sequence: TGCGCCAGCAGCCCCGGACAGGGAGACTATGGCTACACCTTC. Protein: CASSPGQGDYGYTF.

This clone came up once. Here the CDR3 reads CASSQDRAGEETQYF. DNA of the CDR3: TGTGCCAGCAGCCAAGATCGAGCGGGGGAAGAGACCCAGTACTTC. The rearrangement uses TRBV3-1 (or the pseudogene TRBV3-2) and TRBJ2-5, with 8 nucleotides matching TRBD2. Germline values: CDR1 LGHDT, CDR2 YNNKEL (reference sequence). There are 15 residues in the CDR3. Losses at the gene ends were 0 bases for V and 3 bases for J; bases not matched to a gene: 3.

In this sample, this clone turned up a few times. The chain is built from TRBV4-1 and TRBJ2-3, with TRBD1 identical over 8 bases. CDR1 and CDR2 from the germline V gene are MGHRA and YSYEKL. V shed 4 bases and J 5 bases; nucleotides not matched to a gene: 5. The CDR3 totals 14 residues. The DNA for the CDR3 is TGCGCCAGCAGCCCGGACAGGGTCGTAGATACGCAGTATTTT. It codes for CASSPDRVVDTQYF.

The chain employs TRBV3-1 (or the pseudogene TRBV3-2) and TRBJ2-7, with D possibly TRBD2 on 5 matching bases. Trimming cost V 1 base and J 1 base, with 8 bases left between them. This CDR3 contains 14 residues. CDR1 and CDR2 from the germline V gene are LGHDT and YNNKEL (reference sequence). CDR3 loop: CASSQVGVSYEQYF. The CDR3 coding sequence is TGTGCCAGCAGCCAAGTCGGGGTTTCCTACGAGCAGTACTTC.

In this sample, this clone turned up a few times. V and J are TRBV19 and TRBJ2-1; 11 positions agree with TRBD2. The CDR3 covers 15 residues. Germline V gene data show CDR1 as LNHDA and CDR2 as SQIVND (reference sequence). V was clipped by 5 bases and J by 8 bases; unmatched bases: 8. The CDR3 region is CASSASGTSGHEQFF. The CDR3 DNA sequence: TGTGCCAGTAGTGCCTCCGGGACTAGCGGTCATGAGCAGTTCTTC.

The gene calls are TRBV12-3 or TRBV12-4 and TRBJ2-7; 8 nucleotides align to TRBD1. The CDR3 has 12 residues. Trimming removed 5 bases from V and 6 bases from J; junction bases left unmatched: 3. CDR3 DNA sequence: TGTGCCAGCAGTCCTCAGGGGGCCGAGCAGTACTTC. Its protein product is CASSPQGAEQYF.

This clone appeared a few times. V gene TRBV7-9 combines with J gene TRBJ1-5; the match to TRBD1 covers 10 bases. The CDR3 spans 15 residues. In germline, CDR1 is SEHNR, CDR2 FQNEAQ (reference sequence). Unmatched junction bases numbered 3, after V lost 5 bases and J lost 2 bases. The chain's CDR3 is CASSPGTGGNQPQHF. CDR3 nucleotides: TGTGCCAGCAGCCCCGGGACAGGGGGCAATCAGCCCCAGCATTTT.

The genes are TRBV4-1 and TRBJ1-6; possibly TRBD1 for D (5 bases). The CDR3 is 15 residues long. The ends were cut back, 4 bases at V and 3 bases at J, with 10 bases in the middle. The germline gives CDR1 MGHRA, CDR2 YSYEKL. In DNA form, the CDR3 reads TGCGCCAGCAGCCGAATGGGGCTCTATAATTCACCCCTCCACTTT. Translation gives CASSRMGLYNSPLHF.

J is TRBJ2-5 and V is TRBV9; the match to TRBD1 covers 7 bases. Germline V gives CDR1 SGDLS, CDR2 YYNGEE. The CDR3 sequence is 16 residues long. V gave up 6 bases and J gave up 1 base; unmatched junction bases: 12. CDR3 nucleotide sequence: TGTGCCAGCACCTTAGGGGGCGGACGGACCCAAGAGACCCAGTACTTC. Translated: CASTLGGGRTQETQYF. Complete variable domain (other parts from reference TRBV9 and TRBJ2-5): DSGVTQTPKHLITATGQRVTLRCSPRSGDLSVYWYQQSLDQGLQFLIQYYNGEERAKGNILERFSAQQFPDLHSELNLSSLELGDSALYFCASTLGGGRTQETQYFGPGTRLLVL.

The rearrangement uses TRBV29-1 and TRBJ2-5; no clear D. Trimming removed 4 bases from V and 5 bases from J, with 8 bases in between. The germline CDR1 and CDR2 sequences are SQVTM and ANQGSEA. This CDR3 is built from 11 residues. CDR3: CSVVTRETQYF. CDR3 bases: TGCAGCGTTGTTACGCGGGAGACCCAGTACTTC.

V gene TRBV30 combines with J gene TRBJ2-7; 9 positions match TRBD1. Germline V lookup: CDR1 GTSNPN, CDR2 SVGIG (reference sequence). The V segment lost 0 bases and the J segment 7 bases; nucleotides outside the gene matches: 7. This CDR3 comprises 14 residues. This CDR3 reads CAWSVIQGAGEQYF. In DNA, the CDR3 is TGTGCCTGGAGTGTTATACAGGGGGCAGGGGAGCAGTACTTC. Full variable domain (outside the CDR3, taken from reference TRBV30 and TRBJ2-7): SQTIHQWPATLVQPVGSPLSLECTVEGTSNPNLYWYRQAAGRGLQLLFYSVGIGQISSEVPQNLSASRPQDRQFILSSKKLLLSDSGFYLCAWSVIQGAGEQYFGPGTRLTVT.

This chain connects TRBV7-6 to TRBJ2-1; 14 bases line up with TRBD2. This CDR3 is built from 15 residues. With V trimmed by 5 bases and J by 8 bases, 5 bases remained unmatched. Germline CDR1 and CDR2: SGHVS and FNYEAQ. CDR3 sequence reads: CASSLTSGGAYEQFF. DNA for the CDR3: TGTGCCAGCAGCCTGACTAGCGGGGGGGCATATGAGCAGTTCTTC.

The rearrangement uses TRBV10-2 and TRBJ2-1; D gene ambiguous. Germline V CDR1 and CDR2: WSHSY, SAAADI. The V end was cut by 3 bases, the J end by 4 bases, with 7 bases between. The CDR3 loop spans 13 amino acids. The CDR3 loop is CASSEITYNEQFF. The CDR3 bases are TGCGCCAGCAGTGAAATTACATACAATGAGCAGTTCTTC.

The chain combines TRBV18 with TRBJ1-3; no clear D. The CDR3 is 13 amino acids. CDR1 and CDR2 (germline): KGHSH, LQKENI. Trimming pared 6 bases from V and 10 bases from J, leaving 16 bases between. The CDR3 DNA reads TGTGCCAGCTCCCTCGGGTCCGTTAAGACCATATATTTT. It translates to CASSLGSVKTIYF.

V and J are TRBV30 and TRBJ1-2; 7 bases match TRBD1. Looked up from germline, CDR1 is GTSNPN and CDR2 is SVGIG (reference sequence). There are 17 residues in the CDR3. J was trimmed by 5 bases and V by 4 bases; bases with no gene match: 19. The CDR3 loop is CAWINVYRGSGLYGYTF. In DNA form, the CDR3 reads TGTGCCTGGATAAACGTATACAGGGGATCGGGCTTATATGGCTACACCTTC.

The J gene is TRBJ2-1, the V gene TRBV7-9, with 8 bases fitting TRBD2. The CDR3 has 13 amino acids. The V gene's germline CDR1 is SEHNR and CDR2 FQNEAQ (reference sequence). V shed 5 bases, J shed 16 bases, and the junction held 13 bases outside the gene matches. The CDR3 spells CASSPATRGGCFF. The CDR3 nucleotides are TGTGCCAGCAGCCCCGCTACCCGGGGGGGATGTTTCTTC.

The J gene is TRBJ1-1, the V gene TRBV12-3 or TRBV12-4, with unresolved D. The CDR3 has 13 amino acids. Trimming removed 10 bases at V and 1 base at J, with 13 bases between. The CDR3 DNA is TGTGCCACTACGTGGGGAGGGAACACTGAAGCTTTCTTT. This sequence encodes CATTWGGNTEAFF.

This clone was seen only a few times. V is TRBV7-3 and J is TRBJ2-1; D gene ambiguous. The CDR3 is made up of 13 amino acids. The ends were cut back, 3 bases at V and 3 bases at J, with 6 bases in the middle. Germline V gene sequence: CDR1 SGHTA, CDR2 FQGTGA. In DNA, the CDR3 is TGTGCCAGCAGCTTCGCCGGCTACAATGAGCAGTTCTTC. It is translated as CASSFAGYNEQFF.

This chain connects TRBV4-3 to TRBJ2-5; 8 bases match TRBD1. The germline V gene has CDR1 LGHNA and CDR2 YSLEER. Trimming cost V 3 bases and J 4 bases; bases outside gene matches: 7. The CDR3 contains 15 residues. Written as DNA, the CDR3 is TGCGCCAGCAGCCACTCGGGGACAGGAAGAGAGACCCAGTACTTC. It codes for CASSHSGTGRETQYF.